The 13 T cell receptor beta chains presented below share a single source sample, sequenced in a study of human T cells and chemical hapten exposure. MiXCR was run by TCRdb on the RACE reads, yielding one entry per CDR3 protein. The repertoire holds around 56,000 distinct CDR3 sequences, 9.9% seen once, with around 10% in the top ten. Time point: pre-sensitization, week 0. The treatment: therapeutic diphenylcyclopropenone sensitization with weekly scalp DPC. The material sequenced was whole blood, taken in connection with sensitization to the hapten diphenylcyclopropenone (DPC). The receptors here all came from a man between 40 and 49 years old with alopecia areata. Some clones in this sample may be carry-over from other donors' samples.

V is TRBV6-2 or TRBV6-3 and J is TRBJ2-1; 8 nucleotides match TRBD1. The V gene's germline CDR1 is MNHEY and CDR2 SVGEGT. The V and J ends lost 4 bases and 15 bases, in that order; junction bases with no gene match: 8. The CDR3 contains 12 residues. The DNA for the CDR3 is TGTGCCAGCAGTTTATCAGGGACAGGTTTGTTCTTC. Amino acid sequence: CASSLSGTGLFF.

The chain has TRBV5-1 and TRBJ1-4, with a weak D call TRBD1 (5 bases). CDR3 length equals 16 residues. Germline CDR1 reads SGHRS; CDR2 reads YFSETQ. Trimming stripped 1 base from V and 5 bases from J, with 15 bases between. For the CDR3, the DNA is TGCGCCAGCAGCTTGCCCCATTTGGGGGGGAATGAAAAACTGTTTTTT. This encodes CASSLPHLGGNEKLFF.

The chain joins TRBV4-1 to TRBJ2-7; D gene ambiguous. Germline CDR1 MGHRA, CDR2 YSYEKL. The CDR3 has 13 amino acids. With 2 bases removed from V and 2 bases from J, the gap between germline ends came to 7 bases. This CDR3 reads CASSQLGPYEQYF. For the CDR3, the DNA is TGCGCCAGCAGCCAATTAGGGCCCTACGAGCAGTACTTC.

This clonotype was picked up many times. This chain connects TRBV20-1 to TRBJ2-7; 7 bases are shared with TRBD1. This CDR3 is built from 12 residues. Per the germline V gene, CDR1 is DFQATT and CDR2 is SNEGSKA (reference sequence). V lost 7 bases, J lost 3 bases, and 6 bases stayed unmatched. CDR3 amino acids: CSVDRDGYEQYF. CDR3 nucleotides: TGCAGTGTCGACAGGGACGGCTACGAGCAGTACTTC.

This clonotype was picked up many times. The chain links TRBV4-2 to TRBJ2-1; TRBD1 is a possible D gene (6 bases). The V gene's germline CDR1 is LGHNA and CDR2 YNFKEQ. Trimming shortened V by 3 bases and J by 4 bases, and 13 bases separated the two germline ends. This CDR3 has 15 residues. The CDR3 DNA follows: TGTGCCAGCAGCCACCTGACAGGATCTTACAATGAGCAGTTCTTC. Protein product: CASSHLTGSYNEQFF.

CDR3 residues: CASSLFTSGSDEQYF. The CDR3 DNA sequence: TGTGCCAGCAGTTTATTTACTAGCGGGAGCGACGAGCAGTACTTC. The V and J genes are TRBV28 and TRBJ2-7, with TRBD2 matching 11 bases. Germline CDR1 reads MDHEN; CDR2 reads SYDVKM. This CDR3 has 15 amino acids. V dropped 1 base and J dropped 5; count of bases not matched to a gene: 4.

As DNA, the CDR3 is TGTGCCAGCAGCGTAGGGCCAAGGGGACAGGGTACAGATACGCAGTATTTT. It is translated as CASSVGPRGQGTDTQYF. The rearrangement uses TRBV9 and TRBJ2-3; 9 bases line up with TRBD1. The CDR3 is 17 amino acids. The V gene's germline CDR1 is SGDLS and CDR2 YYNGEE. Unmatched junction bases numbered 8, after V lost 0 bases and J lost 3 bases.

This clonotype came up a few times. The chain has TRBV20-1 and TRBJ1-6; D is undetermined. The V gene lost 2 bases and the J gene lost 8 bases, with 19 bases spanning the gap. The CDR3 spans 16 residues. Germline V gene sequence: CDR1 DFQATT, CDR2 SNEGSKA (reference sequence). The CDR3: CSARWATTATDSPLHF. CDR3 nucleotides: TGCAGTGCTAGATGGGCAACTACAGCAACAGATTCACCCCTCCACTTT.

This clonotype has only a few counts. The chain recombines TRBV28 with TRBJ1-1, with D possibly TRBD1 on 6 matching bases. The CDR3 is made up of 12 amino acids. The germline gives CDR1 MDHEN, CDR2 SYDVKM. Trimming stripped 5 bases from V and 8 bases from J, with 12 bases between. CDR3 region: CASSQQGREAFF. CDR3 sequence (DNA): TGTGCCAGCAGTCAACAGGGACGCGAAGCTTTCTTT.

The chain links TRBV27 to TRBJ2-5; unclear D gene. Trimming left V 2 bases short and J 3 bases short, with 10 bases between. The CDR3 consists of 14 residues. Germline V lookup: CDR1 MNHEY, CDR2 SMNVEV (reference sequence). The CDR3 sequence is CASSLAGQKETQYF. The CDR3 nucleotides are TGTGCCAGCAGTTTAGCCGGGCAGAAAGAGACCCAGTACTTC.

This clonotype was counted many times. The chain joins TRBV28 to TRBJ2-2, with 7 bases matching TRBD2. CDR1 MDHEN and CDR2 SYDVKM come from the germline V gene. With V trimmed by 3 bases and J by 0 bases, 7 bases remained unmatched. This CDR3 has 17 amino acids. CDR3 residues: CASSFPTLAANTGELFF. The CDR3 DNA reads TGTGCCAGCAGTTTCCCCACCCTAGCGGCGAACACCGGGGAGCTGTTTTTT.

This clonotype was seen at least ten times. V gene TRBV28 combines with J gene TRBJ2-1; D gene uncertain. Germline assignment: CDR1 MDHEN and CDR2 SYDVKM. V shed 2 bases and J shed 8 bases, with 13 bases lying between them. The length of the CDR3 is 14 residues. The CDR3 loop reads CASSLPGLWYEQFF. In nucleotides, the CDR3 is TGTGCCAGCAGTTTACCCGGGCTGTGGTATGAGCAGTTCTTC.

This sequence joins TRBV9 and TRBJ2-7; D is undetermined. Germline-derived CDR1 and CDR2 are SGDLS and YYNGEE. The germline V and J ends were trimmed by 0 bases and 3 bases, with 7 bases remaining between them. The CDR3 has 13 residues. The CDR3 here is CASSVADNYEQYF. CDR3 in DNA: TGTGCCAGCAGCGTAGCAGATAACTACGAGCAGTACTTC.